This entry concerns a single TCR beta chain. This sample was included in a study of T cell clonotyping in hematopoietic cell transplantation. The germline V gene encodes CDR1 LGHNA and CDR2 YSLEER. The CDR3 loop spans 16 amino acids. Trimming took 1 base from V and 1 from J, leaving 10 bases between them. Data came from immunoSEQ multiplex PCR; TCRdb stores just in-frame clones and leaves some out. The data show 6,000 to 7,500 clones, with around 96% seen just once and 0.45% held by the top ten. This TCR came from a male patient in his 40s who had an allogeneic stem cell transplant from a related donor, so the T cells may come from the graft donor. Some clones in this sample may be carry-over from other donors' samples. The J gene is TRBJ2-2, the V gene TRBV4-3, with D possibly TRBD1 on 6 matching bases. The material was PBMCs, obtained 30 days after allogeneic stem cell transplant. The CDR3, as DNA: TGCGCCAGCAGCCAAGCCCCGACAGGGAACACCGGGGAGCTGTTTTTT. It codes for CASSQAPTGNTGELFF.